The 10 T cell receptor beta chains in this list originate from one sample, sequenced in a study of CD8 T cells in ankylosing spondylitis. Study findings and constraints: A TCR beta motif of under 10 highly homologous variants appeared characteristic of ankylosing spondylitis blood.

TCRdb passed the 5' RACE reads through MiXCR, listing each CDR3 protein once. The sample yields 200,000 to 250,000 distinct CDR3 sequences, roughly 18% seen once. Their target antigens are unknown. The sample was blood, either unsorted or a sorted T cell fraction (not recorded which). The source of these receptors is a male donor with ankylosing spondylitis.

This clonotype has just a few counts. The chain has TRBV5-1 and TRBJ2-7; D is possibly TRBD2 (6 bases). The CDR3 has 13 amino acids. Trimming pared 6 bases from V and 3 bases from J, leaving 13 bases between. Germline V gives CDR1 SGHRS, CDR2 YFSETQ. CDR3 DNA sequence: TGCGCCAGCATGCCGCCAGCGGGCTACGAGCAGTACTTC. It specifies CASMPPAGYEQYF.

This clonotype came up a few times. The CDR3 sequence is CASSSSSGNTIYF. CDR3 sequence (DNA): TGTGCCAGCAGTTCTAGCTCTGGAAACACCATATATTTT. The rearrangement links TRBV27 to TRBJ1-3, with D hard to call. The length of the CDR3 is 13 residues. Trimming removed 4 bases from V and 0 bases from J, with 4 bases in between. The germline gives CDR1 MNHEY, CDR2 SMNVEV (reference sequence).

This rearrangement joins TRBV11-3 to TRBJ2-1; the D is unclear. This CDR3 is built from 12 residues. CDR1 SGHNT and CDR2 YENEEA come from the germline V gene. V was trimmed by 5 bases and J by 9 bases, leaving 11 bases between them. The CDR3 nucleotides are TGTGCCAGCAGCAAGGGAATCGGTGAGCAGTTCTTC. It codes for CASSKGIGEQFF.

There are a few counts of this clonotype. The chain joins TRBV6-1 to TRBJ2-2; 12 bases line up with TRBD1. The ends lost 7 bases at V and 6 bases at J; junction bases unmatched: 6. The CDR3 runs 15 residues. In germline, CDR1 is MNHNS, CDR2 SASEGT. The CDR3 coding sequence is TGTGCCAGCAACAGCGGGACAGGGGGCCCCGGGGAGCTGTTTTTT. Amino acids: CASNSGTGGPGELFF.

V gene TRBV11-2 combines with J gene TRBJ2-7; 8 positions match TRBD1. Looked up from germline, CDR1 is SGHAT and CDR2 is FQNNGV. This CDR3 has 15 residues. V shed 5 bases and J 4 bases; nucleotides not matched to a gene: 10. The DNA of the CDR3 is TGTGCCAGCAGCCGTCCTCCGGGACAGGCATACGAGCAGTACTTC. This translates into CASSRPPGQAYEQYF.

This clonotype has a handful of counts. The rearrangement joins TRBV5-1 to TRBJ1-1; D perhaps matches TRBD1 (5 bases). The CDR3 runs 15 residues. The ends were cut back, 4 bases at V and 3 bases at J, with 16 bases in the middle. Germline CDR1 and CDR2: SGHRS and YFSETQ. In DNA, the CDR3 is TGCGCCAGCAGCCCTAATGGCTGGGGGGACACTGAAGCTTTCTTT. Amino acids: CASSPNGWGDTEAFF. The full variable domain, in which reference TRBV5-1 and TRBJ1-1 provide the parts outside the CDR3, is KAGVTQTPRYLIKTRGQQVTLSCSPISGHRSVSWYQQTPGQGLQFLFEYFSETQRNKGNFPGRFSGRQFSNSRSEMNVSTLELGDSALYLCASSPNGWGDTEAFFGQGTRLTVV.

V is TRBV29-1 and J is TRBJ1-2; perhaps TRBD1 as D (6 bases). The germline gives CDR1 SQVTM, CDR2 ANQGSEA. The V end was cut by 4 bases, the J end by 4 bases, with 16 bases between. There are 14 residues in the CDR3. Here the CDR3 DNA reads TGCAGCGTTGGTTCCGGCTGGGGGGCCTATGGCTACACCTTC. Its protein is CSVGSGWGAYGYTF.

The chain links TRBV7-2 to TRBJ2-6; D not resolved. With 3 bases removed from V and 6 bases from J, the gap between germline ends came to 12 bases. CDR1 is SGHTA and CDR2 is FQGNSA in the germline V gene. The CDR3 is made up of 15 amino acids. The DNA for the CDR3 is TGTGCCAGCAGCTTGCAGGTATCCGAGGCCAACGTCCTGACTTTC. It translates to CASSLQVSEANVLTF. Supplemented by reference TRBV7-2 and TRBJ2-6, the full variable domain reads GAGVSQSPSNKVTEKGKDVELRCDPISGHTALYWYRQSLGQGLEFLIYFQGNSAPDKSGLPSDRFSAERTGGSVSTLTIQRTQQEDSAVYLCASSLQVSEANVLTFGAGSRLTVL.

This clonotype occurred once. V gene TRBV30 combines with J gene TRBJ2-6, with TRBD1 identical over 10 bases. The CDR3 has 17 amino acids. V shed 8 bases and J 0 bases; nucleotides not matched to a gene: 10. Germline V gene data show CDR1 as GTSNPN and CDR2 as SVGIG (reference sequence). The CDR3 is CARFHGTGDSGANVLTF. The DNA of the CDR3 is TGTGCCAGATTCCACGGGACAGGGGACTCTGGGGCCAACGTCCTGACTTTC. Using reference TRBV30 and TRBJ2-6 for the parts outside the CDR3, the full variable domain is SQTIHQWPATLVQPVGSPLSLECTVEGTSNPNLYWYRQAAGRGLQLLFYSVGIGQISSEVPQNLSASRPQDRQFILSSKKLLLSDSGFYLCARFHGTGDSGANVLTFGAGSRLTVL.

The chain has TRBV2 and TRBJ2-7, with 12 bases fitting TRBD1. V lost 3 bases to trimming and J lost 9 bases; unmatched junction nucleotides: 6. This CDR3 has 14 amino acids. Germline values: CDR1 SNHLY, CDR2 FYNNEI. In DNA form, the CDR3 reads TGTGCCAGCAGTGACGGGACAGGGGGCAGGTGGCAGTACTTC. Residues: CASSDGTGGRWQYF.